The entry below describes one TCR beta chain. Its cognate antigen is unknown. These data are taken from a study of T cell repertoires in cytomegalovirus infection. As for the study in general: In public TCR beta signatures, there were indications of both CMV infection and matching HLA type. Whole-study results and caveats: Based on cumulative public TCR beta family frequency, carriers of CMV plus the relevant HLA were identified. Ex vivo, HLA-C-restricted CMV-specific TCR beta clonotypes prevailed over the rest of the response.

TCRdb re-called the reads with MiXCR, one entry per CDR3 protein. This table holds 700,000 to 900,000 distinct CDR3 sequences, approximately 32% found once. V lost 8 bases to trimming and J lost 15 bases, with 10 bases between them. The CDR3 totals 9 residues. Germline CDR1 LNHNV, CDR2 YYDKDF (reference sequence). This receptor was obtained from a human donor in good health (CMV status not recorded). Some clones in this sample may be carry-over from other donors' samples. The sample was cultured CD8+ T cells from PBMCs, taken from culture after CMV antigen stimulation. This chain joins TRBV15 and TRBJ1-4; D gene ambiguous. CDR3 loop: CATGPRVFF. In DNA, the CDR3 is TGTGCCACCGGGCCTAGGGTGTTTTTT.